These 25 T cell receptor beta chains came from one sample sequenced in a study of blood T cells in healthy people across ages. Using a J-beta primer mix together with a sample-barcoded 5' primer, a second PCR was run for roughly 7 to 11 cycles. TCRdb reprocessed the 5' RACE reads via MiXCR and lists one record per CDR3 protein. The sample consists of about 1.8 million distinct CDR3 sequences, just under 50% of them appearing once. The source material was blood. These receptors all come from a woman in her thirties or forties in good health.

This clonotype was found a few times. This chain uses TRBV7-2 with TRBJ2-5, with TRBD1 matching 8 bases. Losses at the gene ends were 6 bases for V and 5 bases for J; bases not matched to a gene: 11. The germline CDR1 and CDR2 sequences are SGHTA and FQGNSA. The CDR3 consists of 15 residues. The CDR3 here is CASRRGGQGDETQYF. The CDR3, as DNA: TGTGCCAGCAGACGTGGAGGACAGGGCGATGAGACCCAGTACTTC.

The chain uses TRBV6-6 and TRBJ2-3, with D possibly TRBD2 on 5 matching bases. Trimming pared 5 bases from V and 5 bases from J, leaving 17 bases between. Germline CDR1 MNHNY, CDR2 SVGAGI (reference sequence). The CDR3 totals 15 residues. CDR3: CASSHRDQLVDTQYF. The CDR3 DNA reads TGTGCCAGCAGTCACCGGGATCAATTGGTAGATACGCAGTATTTT.

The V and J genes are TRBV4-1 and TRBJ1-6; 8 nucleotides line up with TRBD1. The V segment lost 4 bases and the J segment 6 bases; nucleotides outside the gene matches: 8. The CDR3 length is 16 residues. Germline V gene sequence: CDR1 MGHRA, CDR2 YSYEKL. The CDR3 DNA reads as TGCGCCAGCAGCCCCTCCTTTACAGGGGGTAATTCACCCCTCCACTTT. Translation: CASSPSFTGGNSPLHF.

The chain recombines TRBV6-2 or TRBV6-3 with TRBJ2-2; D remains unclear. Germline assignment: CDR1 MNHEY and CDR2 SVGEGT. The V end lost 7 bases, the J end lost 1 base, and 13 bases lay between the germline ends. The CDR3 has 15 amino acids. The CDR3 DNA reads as TGTGCCAGCAAAGGCGGCAGCCTGAACACCGGGGAGCTGTTTTTT. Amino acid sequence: CASKGGSLNTGELFF.

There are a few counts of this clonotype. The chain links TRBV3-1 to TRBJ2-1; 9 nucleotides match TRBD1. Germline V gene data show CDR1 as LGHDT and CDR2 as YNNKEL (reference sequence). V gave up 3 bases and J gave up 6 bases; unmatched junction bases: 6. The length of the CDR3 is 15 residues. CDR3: CASSQRQGVFNEQFF. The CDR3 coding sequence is TGTGCCAGCAGCCAGCGACAGGGGGTATTCAATGAGCAGTTCTTC.

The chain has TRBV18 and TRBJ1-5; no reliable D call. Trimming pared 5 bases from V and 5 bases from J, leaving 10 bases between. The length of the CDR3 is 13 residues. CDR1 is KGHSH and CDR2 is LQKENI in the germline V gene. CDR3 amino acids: CASSAQEDQPQHF. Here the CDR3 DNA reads TGTGCCAGCTCAGCCCAGGAGGATCAGCCCCAGCATTTT.

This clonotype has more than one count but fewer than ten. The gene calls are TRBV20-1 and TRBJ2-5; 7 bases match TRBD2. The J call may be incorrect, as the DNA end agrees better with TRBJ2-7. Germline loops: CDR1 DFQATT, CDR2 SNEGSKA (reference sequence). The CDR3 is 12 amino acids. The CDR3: CSADAGDYEQYF. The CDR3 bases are TGCAGTGCGGATGCGGGGGACTACGAGCAGTACTTC.

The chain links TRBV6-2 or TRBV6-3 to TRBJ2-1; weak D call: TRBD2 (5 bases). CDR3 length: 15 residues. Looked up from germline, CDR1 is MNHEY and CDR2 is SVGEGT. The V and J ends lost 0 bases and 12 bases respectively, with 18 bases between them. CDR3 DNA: TGTGCCAGCAGTTACTCGAGCCGCACCCAGAGGGTGCAGTTCTTC. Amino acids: CASSYSSRTQRVQFF.

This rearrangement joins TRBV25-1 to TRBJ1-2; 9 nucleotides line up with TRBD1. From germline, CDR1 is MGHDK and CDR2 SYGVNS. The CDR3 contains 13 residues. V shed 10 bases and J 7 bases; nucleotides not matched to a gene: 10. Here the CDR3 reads CATRAGTGIGYTF. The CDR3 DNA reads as TGTGCCACCAGGGCCGGGACAGGGATTGGCTACACCTTC.

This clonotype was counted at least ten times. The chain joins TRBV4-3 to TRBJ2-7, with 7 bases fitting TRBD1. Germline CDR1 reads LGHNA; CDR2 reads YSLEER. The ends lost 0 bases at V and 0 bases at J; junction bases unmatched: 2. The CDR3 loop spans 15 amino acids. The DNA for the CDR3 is TGCGCCAGCAGCCAAGATTCAGGGGGCTCCTACGAGCAGTACTTC. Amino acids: CASSQDSGGSYEQYF.

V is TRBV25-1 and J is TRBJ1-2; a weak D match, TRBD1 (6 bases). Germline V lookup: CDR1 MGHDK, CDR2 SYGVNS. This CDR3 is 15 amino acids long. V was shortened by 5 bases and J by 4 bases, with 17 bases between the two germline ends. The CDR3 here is CASSPGASSFYGYTF. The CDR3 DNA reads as TGTGCCAGCAGTCCAGGGGCTTCGTCATTCTATGGCTACACCTTC.

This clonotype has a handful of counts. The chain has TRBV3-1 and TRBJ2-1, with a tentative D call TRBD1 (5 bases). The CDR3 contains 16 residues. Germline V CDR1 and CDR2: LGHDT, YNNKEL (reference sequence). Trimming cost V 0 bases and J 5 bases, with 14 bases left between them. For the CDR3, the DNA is TGTGCCAGCAGCCAAGATAGGGGCCGGAAGGACAATGAGCAGTTCTTC. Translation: CASSQDRGRKDNEQFF.

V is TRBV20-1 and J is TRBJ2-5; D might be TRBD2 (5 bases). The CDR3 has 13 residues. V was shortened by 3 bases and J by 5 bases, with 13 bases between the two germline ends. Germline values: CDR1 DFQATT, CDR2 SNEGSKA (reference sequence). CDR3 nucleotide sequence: TGCAGTGCTAGTATTGTGTCGGGGGAGACCCAGTACTTC. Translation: CSASIVSGETQYF.

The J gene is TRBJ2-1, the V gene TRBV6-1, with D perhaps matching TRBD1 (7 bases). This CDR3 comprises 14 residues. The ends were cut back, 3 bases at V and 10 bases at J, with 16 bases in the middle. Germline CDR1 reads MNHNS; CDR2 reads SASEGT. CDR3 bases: TGTGCCAGCAGTGAGGCGGGGACAGTTCACGAGCAGTTCTTC. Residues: CASSEAGTVHEQFF.

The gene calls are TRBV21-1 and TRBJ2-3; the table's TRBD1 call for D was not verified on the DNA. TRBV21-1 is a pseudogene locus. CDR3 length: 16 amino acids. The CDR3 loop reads CASSARTRTSTDTQYF. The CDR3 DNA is TGTGCCAGCAGCGCCCGGACAAGAACTAGCACAGATACGCAGTATTTT.

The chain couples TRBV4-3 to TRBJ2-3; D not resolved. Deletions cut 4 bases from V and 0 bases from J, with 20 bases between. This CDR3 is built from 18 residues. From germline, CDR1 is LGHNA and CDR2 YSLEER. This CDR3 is CASSRRNTLISSTDTQYF. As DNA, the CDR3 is TGCGCCAGCAGCCGCCGAAACACCTTAATAAGTAGCACAGATACGCAGTATTTT.

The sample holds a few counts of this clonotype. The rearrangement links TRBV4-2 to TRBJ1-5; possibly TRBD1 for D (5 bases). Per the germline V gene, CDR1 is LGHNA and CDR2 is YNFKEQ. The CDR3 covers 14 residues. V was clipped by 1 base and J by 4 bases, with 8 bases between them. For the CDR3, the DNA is TGTGCCAGCAGCCAAGGGACATATAATCAGCCCCAGCATTTT. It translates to CASSQGTYNQPQHF.

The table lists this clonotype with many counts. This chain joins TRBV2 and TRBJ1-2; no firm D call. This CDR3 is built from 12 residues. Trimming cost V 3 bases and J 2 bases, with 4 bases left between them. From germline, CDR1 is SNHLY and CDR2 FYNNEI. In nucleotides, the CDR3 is TGTGCCAGCAGTGACAGAAACTATGGCTACACCTTC. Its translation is CASSDRNYGYTF.

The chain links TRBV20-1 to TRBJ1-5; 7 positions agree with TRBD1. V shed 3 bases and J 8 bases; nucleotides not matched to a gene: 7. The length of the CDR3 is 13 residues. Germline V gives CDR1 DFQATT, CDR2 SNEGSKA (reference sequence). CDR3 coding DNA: TGCAGTGCTAGTACAGGGGTGGGGAAGCCCCAGCATTTT. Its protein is CSASTGVGKPQHF.

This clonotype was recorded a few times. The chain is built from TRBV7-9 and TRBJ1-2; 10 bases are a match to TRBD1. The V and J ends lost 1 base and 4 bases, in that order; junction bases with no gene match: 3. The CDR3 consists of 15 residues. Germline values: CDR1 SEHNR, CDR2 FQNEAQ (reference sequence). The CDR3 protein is CASSLETGGTYGYTF. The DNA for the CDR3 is TGTGCCAGCAGCTTAGAGACAGGGGGCACCTATGGCTACACCTTC.

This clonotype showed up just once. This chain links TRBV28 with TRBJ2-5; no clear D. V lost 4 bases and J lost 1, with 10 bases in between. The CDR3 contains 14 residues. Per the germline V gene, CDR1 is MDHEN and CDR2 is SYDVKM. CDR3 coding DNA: TGTGCCAGCAGTTCTGACTGGGGCCAAGAGACCCAGTACTTC. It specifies CASSSDWGQETQYF.

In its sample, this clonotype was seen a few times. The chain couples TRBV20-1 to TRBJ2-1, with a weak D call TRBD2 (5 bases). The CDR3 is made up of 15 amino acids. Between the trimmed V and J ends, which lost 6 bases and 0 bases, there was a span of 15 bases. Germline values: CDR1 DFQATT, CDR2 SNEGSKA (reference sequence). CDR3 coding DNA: TGCAGTGCCGGGAAATGGGCCCGCTCCTACAATGAGCAGTTCTTC. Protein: CSAGKWARSYNEQFF.

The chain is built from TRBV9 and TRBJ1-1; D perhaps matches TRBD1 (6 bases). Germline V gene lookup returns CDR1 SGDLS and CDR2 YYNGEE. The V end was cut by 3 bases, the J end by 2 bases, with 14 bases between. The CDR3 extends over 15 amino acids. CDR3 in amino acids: CASSATTGINTEAFF. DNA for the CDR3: TGTGCCAGCAGCGCCACGACAGGAATCAACACTGAAGCTTTCTTT.

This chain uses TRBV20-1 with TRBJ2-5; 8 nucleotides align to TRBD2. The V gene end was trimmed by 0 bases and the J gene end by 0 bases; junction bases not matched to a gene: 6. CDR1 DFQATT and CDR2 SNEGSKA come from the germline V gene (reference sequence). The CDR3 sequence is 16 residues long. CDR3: CSARDTSRGDQETQYF. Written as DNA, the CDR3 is TGCAGTGCTAGAGATACTTCGCGGGGGGACCAAGAGACCCAGTACTTC.

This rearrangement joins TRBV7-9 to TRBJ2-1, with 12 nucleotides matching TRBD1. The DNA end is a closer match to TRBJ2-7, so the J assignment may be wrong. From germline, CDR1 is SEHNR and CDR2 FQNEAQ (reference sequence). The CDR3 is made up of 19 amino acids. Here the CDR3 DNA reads TGTGCCAGCAGCGGTCGGGGTGGGACAGGGGGCAGCTCCTACAATGAGCAGTACTTC. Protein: CASSGRGGTGGSSYNEQYF.